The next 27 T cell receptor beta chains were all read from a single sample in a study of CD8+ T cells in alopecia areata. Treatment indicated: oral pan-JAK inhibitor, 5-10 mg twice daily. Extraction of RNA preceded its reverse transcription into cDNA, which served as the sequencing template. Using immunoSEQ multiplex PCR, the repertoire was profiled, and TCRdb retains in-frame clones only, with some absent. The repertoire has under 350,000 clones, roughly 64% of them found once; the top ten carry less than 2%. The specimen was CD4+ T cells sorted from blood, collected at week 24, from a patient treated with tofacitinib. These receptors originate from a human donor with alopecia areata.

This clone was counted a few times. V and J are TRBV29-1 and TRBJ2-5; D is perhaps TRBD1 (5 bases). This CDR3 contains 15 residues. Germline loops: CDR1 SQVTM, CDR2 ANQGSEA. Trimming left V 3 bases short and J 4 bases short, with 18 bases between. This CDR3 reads CSVEWRPRRGETQYF. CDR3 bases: TGCAGCGTTGAGTGGAGACCGAGAAGGGGAGAGACCCAGTACTTC.

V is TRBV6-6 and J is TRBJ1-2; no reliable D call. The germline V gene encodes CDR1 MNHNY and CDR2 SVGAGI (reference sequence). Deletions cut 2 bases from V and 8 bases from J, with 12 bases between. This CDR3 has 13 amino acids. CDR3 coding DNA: TGTGCCAGCAGTTACGTTACAGCAAAGGGCTACACCTTC. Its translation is CASSYVTAKGYTF.

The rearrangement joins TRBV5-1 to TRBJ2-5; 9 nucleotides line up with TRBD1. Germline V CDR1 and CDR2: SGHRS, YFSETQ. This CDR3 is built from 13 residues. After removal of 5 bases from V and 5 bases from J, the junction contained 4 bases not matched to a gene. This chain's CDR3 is CASSRDREETQYF. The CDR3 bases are TGCGCCAGCAGTCGGGACAGGGAGGAGACCCAGTACTTC.

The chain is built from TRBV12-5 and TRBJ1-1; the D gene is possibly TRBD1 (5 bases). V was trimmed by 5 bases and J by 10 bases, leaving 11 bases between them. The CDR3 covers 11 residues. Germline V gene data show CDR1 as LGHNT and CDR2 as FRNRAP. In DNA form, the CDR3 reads TGTGCTAGTGGTCAGGGCAGGGCAGCTTTCTTT. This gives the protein CASGQGRAAFF. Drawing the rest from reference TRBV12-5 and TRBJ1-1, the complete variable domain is DARVTQTPRHKVTEMGQEVTMRCQPILGHNTVFWYRQTMMQGLELLAYFRNRAPLDDSGMPKDRFSAEMPDATLATLKIQPSEPRDSAVYFCASGQGRAAFFGQGTRLTVV.

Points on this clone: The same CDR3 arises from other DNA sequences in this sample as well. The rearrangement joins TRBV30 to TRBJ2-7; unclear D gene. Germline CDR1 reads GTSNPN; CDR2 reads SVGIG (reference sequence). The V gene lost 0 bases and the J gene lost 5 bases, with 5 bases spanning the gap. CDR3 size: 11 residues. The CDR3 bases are TGTGCCTGGAGTGTAAGAGACGAGCAGTACTTC. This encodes CAWSVRDEQYF.

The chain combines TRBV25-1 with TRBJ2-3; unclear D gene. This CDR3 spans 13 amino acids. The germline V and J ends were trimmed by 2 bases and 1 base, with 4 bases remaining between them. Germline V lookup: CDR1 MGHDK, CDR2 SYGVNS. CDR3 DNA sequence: TGTGCCAGCAGTGAACCCCGCACAGATACGCAGTATTTT. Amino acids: CASSEPRTDTQYF.

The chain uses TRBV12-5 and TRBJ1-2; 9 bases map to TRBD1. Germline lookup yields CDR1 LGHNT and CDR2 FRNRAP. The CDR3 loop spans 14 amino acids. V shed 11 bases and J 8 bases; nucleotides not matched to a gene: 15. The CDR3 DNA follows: TGTGCTGAAACAGGGGGCGGTTTCTTATGCGGCTACACCTTC. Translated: CAETGGGFLCGYTF.

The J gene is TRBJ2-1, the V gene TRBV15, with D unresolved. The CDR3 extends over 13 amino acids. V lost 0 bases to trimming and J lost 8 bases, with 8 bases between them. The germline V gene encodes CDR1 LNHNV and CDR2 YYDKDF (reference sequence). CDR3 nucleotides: TGTGCCACCAGCAGAGATGTTGACGATGAGCAGTTCTTC. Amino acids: CATSRDVDDEQFF.

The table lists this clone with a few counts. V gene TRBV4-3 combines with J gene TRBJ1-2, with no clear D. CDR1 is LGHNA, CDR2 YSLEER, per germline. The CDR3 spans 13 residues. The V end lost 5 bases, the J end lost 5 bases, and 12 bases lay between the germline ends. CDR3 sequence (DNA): TGCGCCAGCAGCGGACGACGGGAGTATGGCTACACCTTC. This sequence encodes CASSGRREYGYTF.

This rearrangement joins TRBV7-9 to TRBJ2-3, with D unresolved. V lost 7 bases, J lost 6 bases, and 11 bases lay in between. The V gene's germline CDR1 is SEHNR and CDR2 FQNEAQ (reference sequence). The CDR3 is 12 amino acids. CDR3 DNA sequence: TGTGCCAGCAATAATCTCGGGGATACGCAGTATTTT. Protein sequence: CASNNLGDTQYF.

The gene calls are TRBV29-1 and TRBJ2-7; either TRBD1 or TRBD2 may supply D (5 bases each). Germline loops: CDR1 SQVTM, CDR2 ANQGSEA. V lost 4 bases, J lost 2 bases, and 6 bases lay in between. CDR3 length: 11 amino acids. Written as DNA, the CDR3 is TGCAGCGTTGTGGGGGCCTACGAGCAGTACTTC. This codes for CSVVGAYEQYF.

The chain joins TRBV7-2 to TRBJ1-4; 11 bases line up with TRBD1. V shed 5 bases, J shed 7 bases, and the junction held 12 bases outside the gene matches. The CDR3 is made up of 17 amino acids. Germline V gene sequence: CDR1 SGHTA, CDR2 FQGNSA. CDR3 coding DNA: TGTGCCAGCAGCCTCGGACAGGGGGCCGCTGTTGGTGAAAAACTGTTTTTT. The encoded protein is CASSLGQGAAVGEKLFF.

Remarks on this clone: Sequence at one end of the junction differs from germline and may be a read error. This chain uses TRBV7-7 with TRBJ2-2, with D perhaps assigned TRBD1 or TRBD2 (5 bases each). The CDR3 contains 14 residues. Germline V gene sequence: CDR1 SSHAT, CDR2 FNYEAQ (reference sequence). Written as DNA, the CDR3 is TGTGCTAGCAGCCCCCCGGGGCCCACCGGGGAGCTGTTTTTT. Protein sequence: CASSPPGPTGELFF.

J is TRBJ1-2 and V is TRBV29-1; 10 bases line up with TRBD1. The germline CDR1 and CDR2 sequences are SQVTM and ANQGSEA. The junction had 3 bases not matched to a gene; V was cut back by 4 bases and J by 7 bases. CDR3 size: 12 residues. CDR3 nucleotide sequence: TGCAGCGTTGTCGGACAGGGGGGTGGCTACACCTTC. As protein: CSVVGQGGGYTF.

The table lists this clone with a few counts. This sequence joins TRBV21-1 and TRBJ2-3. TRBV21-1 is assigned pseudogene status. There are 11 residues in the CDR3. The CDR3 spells CASSRKDTQYF. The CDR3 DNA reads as TGTGCCAGCAGCAGAAAAGATACGCAGTATTTT.

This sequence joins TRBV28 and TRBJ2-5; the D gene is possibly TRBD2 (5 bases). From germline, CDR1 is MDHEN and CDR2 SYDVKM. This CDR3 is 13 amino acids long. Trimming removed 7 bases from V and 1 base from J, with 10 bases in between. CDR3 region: CASTLGVQETQYF. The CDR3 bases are TGTGCCAGCACCCTCGGGGTCCAAGAGACCCAGTACTTC.

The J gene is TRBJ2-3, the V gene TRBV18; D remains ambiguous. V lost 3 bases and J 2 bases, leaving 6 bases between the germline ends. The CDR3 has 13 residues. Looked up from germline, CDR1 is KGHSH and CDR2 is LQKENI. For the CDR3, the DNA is TGTGCCAGCTCACCTTTAGCCACAGATACGCAGTATTTT. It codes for CASSPLATDTQYF.

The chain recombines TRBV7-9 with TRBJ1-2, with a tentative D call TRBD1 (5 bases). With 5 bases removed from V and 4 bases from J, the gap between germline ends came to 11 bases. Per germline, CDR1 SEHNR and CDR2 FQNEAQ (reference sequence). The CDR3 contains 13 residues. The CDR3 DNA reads TGTGCCAGCAGCCGGGACCCTCTCTATGGCTACACCTTC. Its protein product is CASSRDPLYGYTF.

The CDR3 sequence is CASSLTSGVNTGELFF. The CDR3 DNA follows: TGTGCCAGCAGCTTAACTAGCGGAGTTAACACCGGGGAGCTGTTTTTT. The chain links TRBV7-9 to TRBJ2-2; TRBD2 matches at 8 bases. Germline lookup yields CDR1 SEHNR and CDR2 FQNEAQ (reference sequence). With V trimmed by 2 bases and J by 2 bases, 4 bases remained unmatched. The CDR3 contains 16 residues. The whole variable domain, filled in from reference TRBV7-9 and TRBJ2-2, reads DTGVSQNPRHKITKRGQNVTFRCDPISEHNRLYWYRQTLGQGPEFLTYFQNEAQLEKSRLLSDRFSAERPKGSFSTLEIQRTEQGDSAMYLCASSLTSGVNTGELFFGEGSRLTVL.

The CDR3 DNA sequence: TGTGCCAGCAGCCAAAGCTACAGTAACTATGGCTACACCTTC. Encoded protein: CASSQSYSNYGYTF. J is TRBJ1-2 and V is TRBV9; D ambiguous. Germline CDR1 reads SGDLS; CDR2 reads YYNGEE. The CDR3 runs to 14 residues. The V end was cut by 4 bases, the J end by 1 base, with 11 bases between.

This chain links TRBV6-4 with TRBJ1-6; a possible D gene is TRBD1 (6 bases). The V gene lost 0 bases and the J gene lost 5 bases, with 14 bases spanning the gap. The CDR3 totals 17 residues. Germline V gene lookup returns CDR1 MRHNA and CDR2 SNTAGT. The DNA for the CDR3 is TGTGCCAGCAGTGACTCGTCCAGGGGAGTCAATAATTCACCCCTCCACTTT. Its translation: CASSDSSRGVNNSPLHF.

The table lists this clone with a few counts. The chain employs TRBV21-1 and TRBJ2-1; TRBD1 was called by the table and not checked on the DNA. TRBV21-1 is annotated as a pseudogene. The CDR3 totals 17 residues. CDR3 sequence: CASSKAEGGHRYNEQFF. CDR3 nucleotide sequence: TGTGCCAGCAGCAAAGCCGAAGGGGGACACCGATACAATGAGCAGTTCTTC.

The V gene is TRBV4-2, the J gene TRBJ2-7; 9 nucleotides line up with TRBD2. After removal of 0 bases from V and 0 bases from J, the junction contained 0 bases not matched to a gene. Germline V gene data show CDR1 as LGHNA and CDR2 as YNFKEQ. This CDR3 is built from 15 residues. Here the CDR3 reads CASSQERGGSYEQYF. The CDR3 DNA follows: TGTGCCAGCAGCCAAGAGCGGGGGGGCTCCTACGAGCAGTACTTC.

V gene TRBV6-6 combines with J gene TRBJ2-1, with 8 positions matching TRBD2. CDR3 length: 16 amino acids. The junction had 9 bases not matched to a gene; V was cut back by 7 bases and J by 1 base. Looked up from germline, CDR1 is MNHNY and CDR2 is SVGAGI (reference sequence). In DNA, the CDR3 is TGTGCCAGCACTCAGCGGGAGACCGTATCCTACAATGAGCAGTTCTTC. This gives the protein CASTQRETVSYNEQFF.

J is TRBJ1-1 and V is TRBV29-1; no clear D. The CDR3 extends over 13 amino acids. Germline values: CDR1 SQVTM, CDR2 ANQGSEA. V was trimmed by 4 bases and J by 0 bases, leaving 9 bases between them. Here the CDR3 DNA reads TGCAGCGTTGGAAGGGTCCTGAACACTGAAGCTTTCTTT. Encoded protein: CSVGRVLNTEAFF.

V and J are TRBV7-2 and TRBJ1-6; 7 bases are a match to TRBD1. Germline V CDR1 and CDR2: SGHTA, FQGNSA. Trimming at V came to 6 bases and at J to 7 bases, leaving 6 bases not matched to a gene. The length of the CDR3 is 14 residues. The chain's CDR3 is CASRRDRVNSPLHF. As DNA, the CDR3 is TGTGCCAGCAGACGAGACAGGGTCAATTCACCCCTCCACTTT.

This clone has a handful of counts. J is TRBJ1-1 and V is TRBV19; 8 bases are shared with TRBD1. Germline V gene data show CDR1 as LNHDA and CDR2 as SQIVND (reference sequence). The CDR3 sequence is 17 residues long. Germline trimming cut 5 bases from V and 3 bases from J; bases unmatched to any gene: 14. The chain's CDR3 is CASSVRTGRGGDTEAFF. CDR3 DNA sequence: TGTGCCAGTAGTGTCCGGACAGGGCGAGGGGGGGACACTGAAGCTTTCTTT. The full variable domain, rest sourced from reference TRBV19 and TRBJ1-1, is DGGITQSPKYLFRKEGQNVTLSCEQNLNHDAMYWYRQDPGQGLRLIYYSQIVNDFQKGDIAEGYSVSREKKESFPLTVTSAQKNPTAFYLCASSVRTGRGGDTEAFFGQGTRLTVV.